This T cell receptor beta chain emerged from a study of blood T cells in healthy people across ages. Trimming cost V 0 bases and J 2 bases, with 11 bases left between them. Germline CDR1 LGHDT, CDR2 YNNKEL (reference sequence). The CDR3 consists of 16 residues. Researchers isolated at least 6.5 million PBMCs per sample. The authors extracted at least 6 micrograms of total RNA per sample. A second PCR, run for about 7 to 11 cycles, used a sample-barcoded 5' primer plus a J-beta primer mix. TCRdb reprocessed the 5' RACE reads via MiXCR and lists one record per CDR3 protein. The repertoire has approximately 780,000 distinct CDR3 sequences, around 24% of them found once; the top ten carry under 3%. Separately, the same data were catalogued under a study of T cells of mothers and their children. This second study notes: Donation was provided by three healthy Caucasian mothers along with their six children. Comparable shaping of TCR recombination output by thymic selection was observed in related and unrelated pairs.

The sequence was obtained from a boy aged 5-17 years in good health. Sequencing input: blood. The rearrangement uses TRBV3-1 and TRBJ2-4; D uncertain. In DNA, the CDR3 is TGTGCCAGCAGCCAAGAGGTCAGGCACCCCAAAAACATTCAGTACTTC. As protein: CASSQEVRHPKNIQYF.